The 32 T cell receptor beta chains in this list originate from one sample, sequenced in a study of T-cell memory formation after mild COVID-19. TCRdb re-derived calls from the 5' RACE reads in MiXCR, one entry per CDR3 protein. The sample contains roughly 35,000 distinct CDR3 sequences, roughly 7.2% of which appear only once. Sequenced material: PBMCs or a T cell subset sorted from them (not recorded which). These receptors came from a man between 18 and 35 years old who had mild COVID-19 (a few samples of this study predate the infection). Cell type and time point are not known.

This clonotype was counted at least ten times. CDR3 DNA sequence: TGTGCCAGCACTGGAGGAGCGGGGTCGTACAATGAGCAGTTCTTC. Residues: CASTGGAGSYNEQFF. The gene calls are TRBV7-9 and TRBJ2-1; TRBD2 matches 7 bases. V was clipped by 7 bases and J by 4 bases; unmatched bases: 10. The CDR3 runs 15 residues. Per the germline V gene, CDR1 is SEHNR and CDR2 is FQNEAQ (reference sequence).

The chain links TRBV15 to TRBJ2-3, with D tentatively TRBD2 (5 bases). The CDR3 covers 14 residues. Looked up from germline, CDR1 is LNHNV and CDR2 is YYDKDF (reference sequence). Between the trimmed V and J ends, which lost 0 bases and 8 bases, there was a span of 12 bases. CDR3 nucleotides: TGTGCCACCAGCAGAGATCTCCAGGAGGCTACGCAGTATTTT. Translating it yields CATSRDLQEATQYF.

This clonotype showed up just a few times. The CDR3 region is CASRGPVITDTQYF. CDR3 DNA: TGTGCCAGCAGAGGGCCGGTGATCACAGATACGCAGTATTTT. The genes are TRBV6-1 and TRBJ2-3; D unresolved. Germline V lookup: CDR1 MNHNS, CDR2 SASEGT. This CDR3 contains 14 residues. Trimming left V 6 bases short and J 2 bases short, with 12 bases between.

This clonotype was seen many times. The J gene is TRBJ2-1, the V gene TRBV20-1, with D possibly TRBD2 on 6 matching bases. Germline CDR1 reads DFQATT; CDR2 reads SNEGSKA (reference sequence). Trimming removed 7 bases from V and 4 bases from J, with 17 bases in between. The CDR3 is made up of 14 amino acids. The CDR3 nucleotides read TGCAGTGGTTCCCTCGGGGGAGGATACAATGAGCAGTTCTTC. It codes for CSGSLGGGYNEQFF.

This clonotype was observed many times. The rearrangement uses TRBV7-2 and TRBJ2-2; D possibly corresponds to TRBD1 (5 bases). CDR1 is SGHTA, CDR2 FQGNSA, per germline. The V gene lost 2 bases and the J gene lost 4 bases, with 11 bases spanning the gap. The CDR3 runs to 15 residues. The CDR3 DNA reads TGTGCCAGCAGCTTACAAGGGGCCCCCACCGGGGAGCTGTTTTTT. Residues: CASSLQGAPTGELFF.

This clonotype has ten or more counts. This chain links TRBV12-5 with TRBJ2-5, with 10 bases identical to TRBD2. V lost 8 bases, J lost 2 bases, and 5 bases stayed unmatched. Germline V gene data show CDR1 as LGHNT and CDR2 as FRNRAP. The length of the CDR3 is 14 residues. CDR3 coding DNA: TGTGCTAGTCGGGCTAGCGGGGGTCAAGAGACCCAGTACTTC. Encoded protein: CASRASGGQETQYF.

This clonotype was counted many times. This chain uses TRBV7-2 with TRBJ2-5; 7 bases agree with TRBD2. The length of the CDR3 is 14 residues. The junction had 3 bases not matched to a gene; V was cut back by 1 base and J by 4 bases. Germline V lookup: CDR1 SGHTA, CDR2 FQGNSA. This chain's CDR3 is CASSLVTGGETQYF. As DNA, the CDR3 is TGTGCCAGCAGCTTAGTCACGGGAGGAGAGACCCAGTACTTC.

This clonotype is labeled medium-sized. Here the CDR3 reads CASSLDAGLNTEAFF. For the CDR3, the DNA is TGTGCCAGCAGTTTAGACGCGGGGCTGAACACTGAAGCTTTCTTT. The V gene is TRBV12-3 or TRBV12-4, the J gene TRBJ1-1, with a possible D match to TRBD1 (5 bases). Trimming took 1 base from V and 0 from J, leaving 9 bases between them. CDR3 length: 15 amino acids.

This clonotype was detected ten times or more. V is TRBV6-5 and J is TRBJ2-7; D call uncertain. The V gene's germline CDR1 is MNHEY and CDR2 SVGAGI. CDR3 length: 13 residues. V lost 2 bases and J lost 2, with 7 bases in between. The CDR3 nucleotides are TGTGCCAGCAGTTACGGGCCGACCTACGAGCAGTACGTC. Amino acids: CASSYGPTYEQYV.

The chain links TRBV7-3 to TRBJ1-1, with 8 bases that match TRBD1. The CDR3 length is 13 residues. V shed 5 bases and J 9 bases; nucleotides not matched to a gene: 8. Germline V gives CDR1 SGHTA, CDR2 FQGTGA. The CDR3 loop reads CASSLGTGGKAFF. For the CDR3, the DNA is TGTGCCAGCAGCCTAGGGACAGGCGGAAAAGCTTTCTTT.

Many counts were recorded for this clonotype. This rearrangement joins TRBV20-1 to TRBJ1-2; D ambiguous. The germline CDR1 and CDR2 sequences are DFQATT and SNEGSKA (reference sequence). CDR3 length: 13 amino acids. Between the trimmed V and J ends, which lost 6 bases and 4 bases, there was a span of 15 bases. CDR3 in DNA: TGCAGTGCCCTAGACATATGGGCCTATGGCTACACCTTC. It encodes CSALDIWAYGYTF.

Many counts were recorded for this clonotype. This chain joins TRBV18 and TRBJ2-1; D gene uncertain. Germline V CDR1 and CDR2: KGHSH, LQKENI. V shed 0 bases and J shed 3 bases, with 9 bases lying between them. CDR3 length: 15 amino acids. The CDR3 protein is CASSPPDGNYNEQFF. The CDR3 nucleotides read TGTGCCAGCTCACCACCCGACGGAAACTACAATGAGCAGTTCTTC.

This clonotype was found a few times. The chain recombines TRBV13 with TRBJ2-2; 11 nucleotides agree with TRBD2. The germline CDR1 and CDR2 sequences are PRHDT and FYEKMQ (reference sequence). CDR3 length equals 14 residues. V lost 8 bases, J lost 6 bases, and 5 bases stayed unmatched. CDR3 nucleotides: TGTGCCAGCCATCTAGCGGGGGGTCCCGGGGAGCTGTTTTTT. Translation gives CASHLAGGPGELFF.

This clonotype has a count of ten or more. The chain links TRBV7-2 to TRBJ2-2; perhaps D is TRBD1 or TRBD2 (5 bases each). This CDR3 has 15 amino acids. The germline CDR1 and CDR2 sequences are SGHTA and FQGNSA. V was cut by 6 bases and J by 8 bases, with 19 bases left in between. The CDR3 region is CASRRPGAKEGELFF. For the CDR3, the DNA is TGTGCCAGCAGACGCCCCGGGGCCAAGGAAGGGGAGCTGTTTTTT.

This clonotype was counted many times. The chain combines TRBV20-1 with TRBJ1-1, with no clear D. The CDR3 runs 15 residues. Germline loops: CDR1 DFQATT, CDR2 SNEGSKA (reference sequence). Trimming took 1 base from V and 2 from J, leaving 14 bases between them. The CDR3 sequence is CSARGAPGPNTEAFF. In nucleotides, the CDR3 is TGCAGTGCTAGAGGTGCCCCGGGCCCAAACACTGAAGCTTTCTTT.

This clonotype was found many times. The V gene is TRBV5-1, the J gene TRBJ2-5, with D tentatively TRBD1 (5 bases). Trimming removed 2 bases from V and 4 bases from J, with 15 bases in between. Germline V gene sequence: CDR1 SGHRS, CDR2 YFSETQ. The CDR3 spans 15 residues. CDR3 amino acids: CASSLGVPPGETQYF. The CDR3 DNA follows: TGCGCCAGCAGCTTAGGGGTTCCCCCCGGAGAGACCCAGTACTTC. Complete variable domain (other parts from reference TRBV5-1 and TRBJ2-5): KAGVTQTPRYLIKTRGQQVTLSCSPISGHRSVSWYQQTPGQGLQFLFEYFSETQRNKGNFPGRFSGRQFSNSRSEMNVSTLELGDSALYLCASSLGVPPGETQYFGPGTRLLVL.

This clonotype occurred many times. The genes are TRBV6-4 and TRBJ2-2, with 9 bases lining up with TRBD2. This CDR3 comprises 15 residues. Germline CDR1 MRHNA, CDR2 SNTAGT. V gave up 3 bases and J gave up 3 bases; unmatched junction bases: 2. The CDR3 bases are TGTGCCAGCAGTGAGCGGGGGGGCGACACCGGGGAGCTGTTTTTT. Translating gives CASSERGGDTGELFF.

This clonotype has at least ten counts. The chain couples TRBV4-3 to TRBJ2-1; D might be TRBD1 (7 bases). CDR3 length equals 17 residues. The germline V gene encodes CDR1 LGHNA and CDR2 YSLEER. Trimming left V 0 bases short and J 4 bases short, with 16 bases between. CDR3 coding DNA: TGCGCCAGCAGCCAAGATCTGGAGGGGGCGAGTTACAATGAGCAGTTCTTC. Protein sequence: CASSQDLEGASYNEQFF.

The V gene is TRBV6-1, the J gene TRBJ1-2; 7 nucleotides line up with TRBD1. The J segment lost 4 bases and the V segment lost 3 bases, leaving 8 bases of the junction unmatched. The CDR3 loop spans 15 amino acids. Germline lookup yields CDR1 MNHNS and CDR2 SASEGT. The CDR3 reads CASSDLGTDTYGYTF. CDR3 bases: TGTGCCAGCAGTGACCTCGGGACAGACACCTATGGCTACACCTTC.

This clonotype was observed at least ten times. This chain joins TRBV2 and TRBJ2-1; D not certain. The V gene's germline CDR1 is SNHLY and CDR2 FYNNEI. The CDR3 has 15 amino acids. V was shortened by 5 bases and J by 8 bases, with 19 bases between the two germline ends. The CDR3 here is CASSRDWTVLDEQFF. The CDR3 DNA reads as TGTGCCAGCAGTCGTGACTGGACCGTTTTGGATGAGCAGTTCTTC.

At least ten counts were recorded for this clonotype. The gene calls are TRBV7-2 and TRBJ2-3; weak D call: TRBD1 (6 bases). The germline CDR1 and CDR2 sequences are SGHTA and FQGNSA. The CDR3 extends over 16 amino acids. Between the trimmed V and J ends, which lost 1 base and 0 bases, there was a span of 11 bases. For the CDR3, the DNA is TGTGCCAGCAGCTTAGGAGACAGGCTTAGCACAGATACGCAGTATTTT. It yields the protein CASSLGDRLSTDTQYF. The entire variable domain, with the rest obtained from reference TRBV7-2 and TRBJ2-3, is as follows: GAGVSQSPSNKVTEKGKDVELRCDPISGHTALYWYRQSLGQGLEFLIYFQGNSAPDKSGLPSDRFSAERTGGSVSTLTIQRTQQEDSAVYLCASSLGDRLSTDTQYFGPGTRLTVL.

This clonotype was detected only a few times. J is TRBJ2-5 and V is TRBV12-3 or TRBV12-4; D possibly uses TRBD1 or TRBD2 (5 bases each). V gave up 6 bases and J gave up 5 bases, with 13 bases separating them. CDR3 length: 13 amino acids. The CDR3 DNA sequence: TGTGCCAGCAGCAAACCGGGACGCGAGACCCAGTACTTC. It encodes CASSKPGRETQYF.

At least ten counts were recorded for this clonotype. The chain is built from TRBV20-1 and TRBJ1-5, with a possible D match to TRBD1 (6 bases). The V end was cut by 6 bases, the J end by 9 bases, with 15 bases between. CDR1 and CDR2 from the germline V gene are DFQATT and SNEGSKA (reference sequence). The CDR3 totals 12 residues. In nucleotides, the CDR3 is TGCAGTGCCGGGACACAACCCCGGCCCCAGCATTTT. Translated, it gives CSAGTQPRPQHF.

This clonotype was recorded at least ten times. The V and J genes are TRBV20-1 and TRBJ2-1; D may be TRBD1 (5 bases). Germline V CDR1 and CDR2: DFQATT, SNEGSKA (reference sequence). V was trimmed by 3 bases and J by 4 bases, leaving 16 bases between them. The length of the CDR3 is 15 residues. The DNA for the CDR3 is TGCAGTGCTAGGGCCATTCGACAGATTTACAATGAGCAGTTCTTC. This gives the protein CSARAIRQIYNEQFF.

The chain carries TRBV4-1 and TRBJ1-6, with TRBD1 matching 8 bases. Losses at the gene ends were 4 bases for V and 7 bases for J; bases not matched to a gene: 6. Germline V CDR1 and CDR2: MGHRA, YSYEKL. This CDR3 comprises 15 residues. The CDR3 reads CASSRVTGVNSPLHF. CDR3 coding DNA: TGCGCCAGCAGCCGGGTGACAGGGGTAAATTCACCCCTCCACTTT.

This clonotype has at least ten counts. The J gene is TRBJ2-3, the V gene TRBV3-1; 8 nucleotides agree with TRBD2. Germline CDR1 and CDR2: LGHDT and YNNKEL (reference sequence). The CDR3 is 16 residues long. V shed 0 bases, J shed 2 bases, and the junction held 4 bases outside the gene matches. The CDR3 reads CASSQEGGGHTDTQYF. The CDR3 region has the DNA TGTGCCAGCAGCCAAGAGGGCGGGGGGCACACAGATACGCAGTATTTT.

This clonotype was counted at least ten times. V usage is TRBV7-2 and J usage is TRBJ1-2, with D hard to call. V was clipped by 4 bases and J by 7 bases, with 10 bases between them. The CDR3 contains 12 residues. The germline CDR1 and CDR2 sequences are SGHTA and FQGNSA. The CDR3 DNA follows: TGTGCCAGCAGCTCCCCCAGGCTTGGCTACACCTTC. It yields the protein CASSSPRLGYTF.

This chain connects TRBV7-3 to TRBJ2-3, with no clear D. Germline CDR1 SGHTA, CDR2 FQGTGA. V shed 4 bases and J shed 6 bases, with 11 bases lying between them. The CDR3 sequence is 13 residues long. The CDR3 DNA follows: TGTGCCAGCAGCTCCTCGACGGCGGATACGCAGTATTTT. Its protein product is CASSSSTADTQYF. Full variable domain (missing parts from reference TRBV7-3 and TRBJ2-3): GAGVSQTPSNKVTEKGKYVELRCDPISGHTALYWYRQSLGQGPEFLIYFQGTGAADDSGLPNDRFFAVRPEGSVSTLKIQRTERGDSAVYLCASSSSTADTQYFGPGTRLTVL.

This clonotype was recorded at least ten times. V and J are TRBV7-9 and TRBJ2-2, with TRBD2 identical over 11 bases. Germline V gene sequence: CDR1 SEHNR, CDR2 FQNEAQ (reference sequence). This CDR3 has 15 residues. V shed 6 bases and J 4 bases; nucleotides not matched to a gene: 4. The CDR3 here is CASRPGLAGTGELFF. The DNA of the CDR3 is TGTGCCAGCAGACCTGGACTAGCGGGCACCGGGGAGCTGTTTTTT.

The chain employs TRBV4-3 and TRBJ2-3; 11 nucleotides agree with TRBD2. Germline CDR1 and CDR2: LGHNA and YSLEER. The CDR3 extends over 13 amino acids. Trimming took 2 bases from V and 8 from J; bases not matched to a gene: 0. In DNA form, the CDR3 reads TGCGCCAGCAGCCAAACTAGCGGGGGTACGCAGTATTTT. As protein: CASSQTSGGTQYF.

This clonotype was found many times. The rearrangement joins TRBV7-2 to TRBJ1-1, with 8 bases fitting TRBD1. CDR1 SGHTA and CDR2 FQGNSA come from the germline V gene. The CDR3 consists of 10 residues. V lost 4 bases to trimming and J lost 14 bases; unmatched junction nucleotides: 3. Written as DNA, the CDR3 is TGTGCCAGCAGCTCGACAGGGGCATTCTTT. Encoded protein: CASSSTGAFF.

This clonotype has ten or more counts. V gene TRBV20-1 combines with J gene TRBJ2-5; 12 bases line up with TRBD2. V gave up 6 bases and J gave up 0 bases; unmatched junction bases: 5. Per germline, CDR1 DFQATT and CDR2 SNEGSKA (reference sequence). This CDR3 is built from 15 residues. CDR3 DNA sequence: TGCAGTGCGCGAAGACTAGCGGGGGACCAAGAGACCCAGTACTTC. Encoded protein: CSARRLAGDQETQYF.